This is a list of T cell receptor beta chains from one sample in a study of T cell responses to AZD1222 COVID-19 vaccine. TCRdb's copy holds only in-frame clones and misses some; the assay was immunoSEQ multiplex PCR. The data hold approximately 65,000 clones, with around nine tenths observed a single time. Source: peripheral blood, taken on day 0 of AZD1222 vaccination. These receptor sequences come from an adult in good health. The CDR3 runs from the conserved cysteine through the conserved F or W. A D gene is named only where the DNA matches it firmly. Size values are once, few and many counts, or a class for expanded clones, and some rows have none.

>-|TRBV11-2|TRBJ1-3|-
CASSSGPSGNTIYF
TGTGCCAGCAGCTCGGGACCCTCTGGAAACACCATATATTTT
>-|TRBV3-1/TRBV3-2|TRBJ2-7|once
CASSQFRDPIEQYF
TGTGCCAGCAGCCAATTCCGGGACCCGATAGAGCAGTACTTC
>-|TRBV27|TRBJ2-2|-
CASSRTGSTGELFF
TGTGCCAGCAGTCGGACCGGCTCCACCGGGGAGCTGTTTTTT
>TRBD2|TRBV2|TRBJ2-3|-
CASRGLASSSTDTQYF
TGTGCCAGCAGGGGACTAGCCTCGTCTAGCACAGATACGCAGTATTTT
>TRBD1|TRBV6-5|TRBJ1-5|-
CASSLTGGPQHF
TGTGCCAGCAGTCTCACAGGGGGCCCCCAGCATTTT
>-|TRBV6-1|TRBJ1-5|-
CASLMGQFNQPQHF
TGTGCCAGCTTGATGGGGCAGTTCAATCAGCCCCAGCATTTT
>-|TRBV7-2|TRBJ2-4|-
CASSLSSGPPQNIQYF
TGTGCCAGCAGCCTTAGCTCAGGGCCCCCGCAAAACATTCAGTACTTC
>-|TRBV5-1|TRBJ1-1|-
CASSLGQAPNTEAFF
TGCGCCAGCAGCTTGGGACAGGCCCCGAACACTGAAGCTTTCTTT
>-|TRBV28|TRBJ2-4|once
CASSPPRTNIQYF
TGTGCCAGCAGTCCCCCGCGGACGAACATTCAGTACTTC
>-|TRBV7-2|TRBJ2-5|-
CASSVLKYQETQYF
TGTGCCAGCAGCGTACTCAAGTACCAAGAGACCCAGTACTTC
>-|TRBV4-1|TRBJ1-1|-
CASSQVVAGVKMNTEAFF
TGCGCCAGCAGCCAAGTGGTTGCGGGGGTTAAGATGAACACTGAAGCTTTCTTT
>-|TRBV28|TRBJ1-2|-
CATTRDNGIYGYTF
TGTGCCACTACCCGGGACAATGGGATCTATGGCTACACCTTC
>TRBD1|TRBV6-5|TRBJ2-3|-
CASSRTGEADTQYF
TGTGCCAGCAGCCGGACAGGGGAAGCAGATACGCAGTATTTT
>TRBD2|TRBV4-3|TRBJ2-1|-
CASSHRTSGNEQFF
TGCGCCAGCAGCCATAGGACTAGCGGGAATGAGCAGTTCTTC
>-|TRBV30|TRBJ1-5|-
CAWSRQLRQPQHF
TGTGCCTGGAGTCGACAGTTACGGCAGCCCCAGCATTTT
>-|TRBV9|TRBJ2-1|-
CASSAGGNEQFF
TGTGCCAGCAGCGCCGGGGGTAATGAGCAGTTCTTC
>TRBD1|TRBV5-1|TRBJ1-5|-
CASSLQGGREPQHF
TGCGCCAGCAGCCTTCAAGGGGGCCGGGAGCCCCAGCATTTT
>TRBD1|TRBV28|TRBJ2-7|-
CASSSTGGNMYEQYF
TGTGCCAGCAGTTCGACAGGGGGCAATATGTACGAGCAGTACTTC
>-|TRBV6-6|TRBJ1-1|-
CASTPSDAFEAFF
TGTGCCAGCACCCCCTCAGACGCCTTTGAAGCTTTCTTT
>TRBD2|TRBV4-3|TRBJ2-1|-
CASSQDPLAGIGEQFF
TGCGCCAGCAGCCAAGATCCCCTAGCGGGAATAGGTGAGCAGTTCTTC
>-|TRBV5-1|TRBJ2-1|-
CASSLRGARSSYNEQFF
TGCGCCAGCAGCTTGAGGGGTGCCCGGAGCTCCTACAATGAGCAGTTCTTC
>-|TRBV24-1|TRBJ2-3|-
CATSEQVTDTQYF
TGTGCCACCAGTGAACAGGTCACAGATACGCAGTATTTT
>-|TRBV9|TRBJ1-6|-
CASSVGGGDNSPLHF
TGTGCCAGCAGCGTAGGGGGGGGAGATAATTCACCCCTCCACTTT
>TRBD2|TRBV4-1|TRBJ2-2|-
CASSQGLILAGMNTGELFF
TGCGCCAGCAGCCAAGGGCTAATACTAGCGGGCATGAACACCGGGGAGCTGTTTTTT
>TRBD2|TRBV28|TRBJ2-1|-
CASSEAGGYNEQFF
TGTGCCAGCAGCGAAGCGGGAGGGTACAATGAGCAGTTCTTC
>TRBD1|TRBV6-2/TRBV6-3|TRBJ2-3|-
CASSNLPGQGTDTQYF
TGTGCCAGCAGTAATTTACCGGGACAGGGCACAGATACGCAGTATTTT
>TRBD2|TRBV10-3|TRBJ2-7|-
CAISESTLGGRRNEQYF
TGTGCCATCAGTGAGTCGACTCTTGGCGGGAGGAGGAACGAGCAGTACTTC
>-|TRBV7-2|TRBJ2-5|-
CASSPRETQYF
TGTGCCAGCAGCCCGAGGGAGACCCAGTACTTC
>-|TRBV11-1|TRBJ1-2|-
CASSPGRGKGYTF
TGTGCCAGCAGCCCAGGCAGGGGCAAAGGCTACACCTTC
>-|TRBV24-1|TRBJ2-3|-
CATSRTGTGRTDTQYF
TGTGCCACCAGTCGAACCGGGACCGGACGCACAGATACGCAGTATTTT
>-|TRBV13|TRBJ1-2|-
CASSLVSGALGHRDNYGYTF
TGTGCCAGCAGCTTAGTGTCTGGGGCACTGGGACACCGAGATAACTATGGCTACACCTTC
>TRBD1|TRBV27|TRBJ1-2|-
CASSLGTGIEGYTF
TGTGCCAGCAGTTTAGGGACAGGGATCGAGGGCTACACCTTC
>TRBD2|TRBV4-1|TRBJ2-1|-
CASSLGTSGDEQFF
TGCGCCAGCAGCCTGGGGACTAGCGGAGATGAGCAGTTCTTC
>-|TRBV19|TRBJ2-2|-
CASKWASGAGELFF
TGTGCCAGTAAATGGGCTTCGGGGGCCGGGGAGCTGTTTTTT
>-|TRBV28|TRBJ1-1|-
CASSFGSAEAFF
TGTGCCAGCAGTTTTGGATCGGCTGAAGCTTTCTTT
>TRBD1|TRBV19|TRBJ2-2|-
CASSRQGADTGELFF
TGTGCCAGTAGTAGACAGGGGGCGGACACCGGGGAGCTGTTTTTT
>-|TRBV24-1|TRBJ1-4|once
CATTESERSEKLFF
TGTGCCACCACTGAATCGGAGCGCAGTGAAAAACTGTTTTTT
>TRBD1|TRBV7-9|TRBJ1-5|-
CASSTTGDNQPQHF
TGTGCCAGCAGCACGACAGGGGACAATCAGCCCCAGCATTTT
>-|TRBV5-4|TRBJ2-1|-
CASSSHSGTRNEQFF
TGTGCCAGCAGCTCCCACTCCGGGACTCGAAATGAGCAGTTCTTC
>-|TRBV18|TRBJ1-2|-
CASSHLGATPNYGYTF
TGTGCCAGCTCACACCTGGGGGCAACACCTAACTATGGCTACACCTTC
>-|TRBV7-2|TRBJ1-4|once
CASSLAKVGEKLFF
TGTGCCAGCAGCTTAGCTAAGGTTGGGGAAAAACTGTTTTTT
>-|TRBV7-6|TRBJ1-6|once
CASSLASYNSPLHF
TGTGCCAGCAGCTTAGCTTCATATAATTCACCCCTCCACTTT
>TRBD2|TRBV7-9|TRBJ2-1|-
CASSSLAGAKYEQFF
TGTGCCAGCAGCTCCTTAGCGGGAGCAAAATATGAGCAGTTCTTC
>-|TRBV6-6|TRBJ1-5|few
CASSKQEGVSNQPQHF
TGTGCCAGCAGTAAACAGGAGGGGGTTAGCAATCAGCCCCAGCATTTT
>TRBD1|TRBV30|TRBJ1-2|-
CAWITGGINYGYTF
TGTGCCTGGATCACAGGGGGCATTAACTATGGCTACACCTTC
>TRBD1|TRBV10-1|TRBJ1-1|-
CASSIHATGTTEAFF
TGCGCCAGCAGTATACACGCGACAGGGACCACTGAAGCTTTCTTT